This T cell receptor (beta chain) was sequenced during a study of cytomegalovirus exposure and HLA in healthy donors. Study-wide results and limits: What was likely a sequencing artifact was a cluster of highly shared sequence variants. In a later analysis, HLA-associated beta chains showed higher expansion and lower generation probabilities than comparable chains. The analysis excluded some indistinguishable V segments, including TRBV6-2 and TRBV6-3. Based on reports, TCR beta sequences accurately predicted HLA-A and HLA-B alleles for most subjects.

CDR1 is MNHEY, CDR2 SMNVEV, per germline (reference sequence). The CDR3 length is 14 residues. The V end was cut by 7 bases, the J end by 11 bases, with 20 bases between. Notes on this clone: Its antigen is not identified.

The PCR employed 60 Vbeta primers together with 13 Jbeta primers. The data were produced by immunoSEQ multiplex PCR, yet TCRdb's version contains in-frame clones alone and is incomplete. The repertoire holds about 190,000 clones, with more than 75% as singletons. The sequence came from a man aged 25-45 years in good health and CMV-seronegative. V and J are TRBV27 and TRBJ1-4; perhaps TRBD1 as D (5 bases). The sample comprised PBMCs. In DNA, the CDR3 is TGTGCCAGCACCCCCCGGGGGGGGGTTCAGAAACTGTTTTTT. This translates into CASTPRGGVQKLFF.